The rows below give T cell receptor beta chains drawn from one sample of a study of blood T cell repertoires in COVID-19. Measured with immunoSEQ multiplex PCR; TCRdb has only the in-frame clones, and not every one. Of 450,000 to 500,000 clones in the sample, about 85% are singletons; the top ten hold roughly 0.72%. Sequenced input: PBMCs or T cells enriched from blood (not recorded which). These receptors were collected from a woman under 30 who had recovered from COVID-19. The CDR3 runs from the conserved cysteine through the conserved F or W. D genes are given only for firm matches. Only part of the rows carry a size: once, few, many, or a class if the clone is expanded.

v_call	d_call	j_call	clone_size	cdr3_nt	cdr3_aa
TRBV7-2	.	TRBJ1-5	once	TGTGCCAGCAGCTTAGGGGGAGTGAATCAGCCCCAGCATTTT	CASSLGGVNQPQHF
TRBV7-8	TRBD1	TRBJ2-7	.	TGTGCCAGCAGCTTAGTGGGACAGTTCTCCTACGAGCAGTACTTC	CASSLVGQFSYEQYF
TRBV6-5	.	TRBJ1-1	few	TGTGCCAGCAGTTACTCGTGGCGGCTCGACACTGAAGCTTTCTTT	CASSYSWRLDTEAFF
TRBV27	TRBD1	TRBJ1-6	.	TGTGCCAGCAGTATCGGACAGGGGGGAACACCCCTCCACTTT	CASSIGQGGTPLHF
TRBV5-1	TRBD1	TRBJ1-2	.	TGCGCCAGCAGGAAAGCCGGGACAGACTATGGCTACACCTTC	CASRKAGTDYGYTF
TRBV24-1	.	TRBJ1-1	.	TGTGCCACCAGTGATTTACAAAACACTGAAGCTTTCTTT	CATSDLQNTEAFF
TRBV12-3/TRBV12-4	TRBD1	TRBJ1-1	once	TGTGCCAGTGAGATACAGGGGTTCACTGAAGCTTTCTTT	CASEIQGFTEAFF
TRBV11-2	.	TRBJ2-1	.	TGTGCCAGCAGCTTAGATAGGGTAACGGGGGATGAGCAGTTCTTC	CASSLDRVTGDEQFF
TRBV13	.	TRBJ1-1	once	TGTGCCAGCTCCTGGGAGGGAGGGGGCACTGAAGCTTTCTTT	CASSWEGGGTEAFF
TRBV6-5	.	TRBJ2-7	.	TGTGCCAGCAGTTACGGCACTACCGGCACCGAGCAGTACTTC	CASSYGTTGTEQYF
TRBV28	.	TRBJ1-2	once	TGTGCCAGCAGTTCTCCTTCGGGGGGGGAGGAGGGCTACACCTTC	CASSSPSGGEEGYTF
TRBV6-4	.	TRBJ1-5	.	TGTGCCAGCAGTACGGGGGAGAATCAGCCCCAGCATTTT	CASSTGENQPQHF
TRBV19	.	TRBJ1-3	.	TGTGCCAGTAGGGTTAGCGGTGGAAACACCATATATTTT	CASRVSGGNTIYF
TRBV3-1/TRBV3-2	.	TRBJ2-7	.	TGTGCCAGCAGCCAAGATCCGACAGGCCACGAGCAGTACTTC	CASSQDPTGHEQYF
TRBV30	.	TRBJ1-2	.	TGTGCCTGGAGTATCGACCCGGGGACAAACTATGGCTACACCTTC	CAWSIDPGTNYGYTF
TRBV5-4	TRBD1	TRBJ2-5	few	TGTGCCAGCAGCTCACCGGGACAGGGGTGGGAGACCCAGTACTTC	CASSSPGQGWETQYF
TRBV5-4	.	TRBJ1-2	.	TGTGCCAGCAGCTTGGTGGCGGGCTATGGCTACACCTTC	CASSLVAGYGYTF
TRBV7-3	.	TRBJ1-1	.	TGTGCCAGCAGCTTAACCCATAACACTGAAGCTTTCTTT	CASSLTHNTEAFF
TRBV2	.	TRBJ1-6	.	TGTGCCAGCAGTGCCCCCGCGGCCCCCTATAATTCACCCCTCCACTTT	CASSAPAAPYNSPLHF
TRBV7-8	TRBD1	TRBJ1-2	.	TGTGCCAGCAGCTTAGGATACTTAGAAGTAGGGGGCAACTATGGCTACACCTTC	CASSLGYLEVGGNYGYTF
TRBV28	.	TRBJ1-4	few	TGTGCCAGCAGTTTATCGCACGCAGGGTCGATGGGAAAACTGTTTTTT	CASSLSHAGSMGKLFF
TRBV30	.	TRBJ1-5	once	TGTGCCTGGAGTGTAACCCCCCGTCCAGTTAATCAGCCCCAGCATTTT	CAWSVTPRPVNQPQHF
TRBV2	TRBD1	TRBJ1-2	.	TGTGCCAGCAGTGAAGCGCGGGGGACAGGGAATGGCTACACCTTC	CASSEARGTGNGYTF
TRBV20-1	TRBD1	TRBJ2-3	.	TGCAGTGCTAGTCTTCGGACAGGGGCCAGCACAGATACGCAGTATTTT	CSASLRTGASTDTQYF
TRBV19	TRBD2	TRBJ2-7	.	TGTGCCAGTAGTGACCCGGGACTAGCGGGGGGACGGACCTACGAGCAGTACTTC	CASSDPGLAGGRTYEQYF
TRBV2	.	TRBJ1-1	.	TGTGCCAGCAGTGACGGGGAGTTGGGCACTGAAGCTTTCTTT	CASSDGELGTEAFF
TRBV7-8	.	TRBJ1-2	once	TGTGCCAGCAGCTCAATGGGGAGGACCCTCGGGGACTACACCTTC	CASSSMGRTLGDYTF
TRBV10-2	TRBD1	TRBJ2-2	.	TGCGCCAGCAGAGAGTCAGGGGGCGCCCCCGGGGAGCTGTTTTTT	CASRESGGAPGELFF
TRBV30	.	TRBJ2-3	.	TGTGCCTGGAGTCGGCCGGTGGGTAGGGAGACAGATACGCAGTATTTT	CAWSRPVGRETDTQYF
TRBV13	.	TRBJ1-4	.	TGTGCCAGCAGCGACTCTCGCCAGGGTGAAAAACTGTTTTTT	CASSDSRQGEKLFF
TRBV12-3/TRBV12-4	.	TRBJ1-5	.	TGTGCCAGCAGGGTAGGGGATGACGAGCCCCAGCATTTT	CASRVGDDEPQHF
TRBV28	.	TRBJ1-1	.	TGTGCCAGCCAGTCCGTGGCTTCAGGGCAGGTAGGAGCTTTCTTT	CASQSVASGQVGAFF
TRBV18	.	TRBJ2-5	.	TGTGCCACCTTCCGGGACACCCAAGAGACCCAGTACTTC	CATFRDTQETQYF
TRBV6-1	TRBD2	TRBJ2-5	.	TGTGCCAGCAGTGAAATCGGGGGGGGGCCGGAGACCCAGTACTTC	CASSEIGGGPETQYF
TRBV20-1	.	TRBJ2-5	.	TGCAGTGCTAGTGCCTGGGGCGGGGGCATGGCTGAGACCCAGTACTTC	CSASAWGGGMAETQYF
TRBV11-1	.	TRBJ2-5	.	TGTGCCAGCAGCTTATCATGGGCGGACTACCAAGAGACCCAGTACTTC	CASSLSWADYQETQYF
TRBV5-4	TRBD2	TRBJ2-1	.	TGTGCCAGCAGCTTTGTAAGGTCTAGCGGGGGTAATGAGCAGTTCTTC	CASSFVRSSGGNEQFF
TRBV2	TRBD1	TRBJ1-1	few	TGTGCCAGCAACCTAGGGACAGGGGGGGAAGCTTTCTTT	CASNLGTGGEAFF
TRBV19	.	TRBJ2-5	once	TGTGCCAGTAGTGGTAGAGGAGAGACCCAGTACTTC	CASSGRGETQYF
TRBV10-2	.	TRBJ1-1	few	TGCGCCAGCAGCGTGGAGAGATGGGCTTTCTTT	CASSVERWAFF
TRBV3-1/TRBV3-2	.	TRBJ1-2	.	TGTGCCAGCAGCCAAGCAGGAGGGATCGATGGCTACACCTTC	CASSQAGGIDGYTF
TRBV30	.	TRBJ2-7	.	TGTGCCTGGAACGGAGACGGAGGTTTATCCTACGAGCAGTACTTC	CAWNGDGGLSYEQYF
TRBV4-2	.	TRBJ1-4	.	TGTGCCAGCAGCCAAGATGTGGAGGATTCACTGTTTTTT	CASSQDVEDSLFF
TRBV5-6	.	TRBJ2-5	.	TGTGCCAGCAGCTTGATGGGCGAAGAGACCCAGTACTTC	CASSLMGEETQYF